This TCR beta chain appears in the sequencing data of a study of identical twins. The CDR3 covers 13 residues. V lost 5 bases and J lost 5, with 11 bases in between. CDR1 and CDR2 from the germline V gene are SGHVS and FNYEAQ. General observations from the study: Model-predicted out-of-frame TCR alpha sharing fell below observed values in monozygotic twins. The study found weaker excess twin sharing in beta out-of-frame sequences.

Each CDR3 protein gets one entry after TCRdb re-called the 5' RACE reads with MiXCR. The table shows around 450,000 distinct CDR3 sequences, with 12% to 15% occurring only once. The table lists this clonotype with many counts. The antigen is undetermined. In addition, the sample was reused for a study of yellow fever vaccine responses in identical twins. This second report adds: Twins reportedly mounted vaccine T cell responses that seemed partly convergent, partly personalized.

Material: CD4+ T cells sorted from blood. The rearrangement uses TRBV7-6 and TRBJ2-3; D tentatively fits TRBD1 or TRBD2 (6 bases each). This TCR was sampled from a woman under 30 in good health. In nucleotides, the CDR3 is TGTGCCAGCAGCCGGGGGCTGGGAGATACGCAGTATTTT. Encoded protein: CASSRGLGDTQYF.